The clone carrying this T cell receptor beta chain was counted only a few times. What it recognizes is unknown. A multiplex PCR was run with 60 Vbeta primers and 13 Jbeta primers. Produced via immunoSEQ multiplex PCR; TCRdb's table is partial and in-frame only. The sample records 130,000 or so clones, 82% being singletons. Trimming pared 5 bases from V and 7 bases from J, leaving 12 bases between. In germline, CDR1 is SGHVS, CDR2 FQNEAQ. The CDR3 length is 13 residues. The data are from a study of cytomegalovirus exposure and HLA in healthy donors. Study results and limitations: Most TCR beta V segments were productive about 90% or about 30% of the time in an earlier analysis.

Sample: PBMCs. This TCR derives from a woman aged 45-59 years in good health and CMV-seropositive. This chain joins TRBV7-8 and TRBJ2-1; D remains unclear. The CDR3 protein is CASSPPKENEQFF. Here the CDR3 DNA reads TGTGCCAGCAGCCCCCCGAAAGAGAATGAGCAGTTCTTC.